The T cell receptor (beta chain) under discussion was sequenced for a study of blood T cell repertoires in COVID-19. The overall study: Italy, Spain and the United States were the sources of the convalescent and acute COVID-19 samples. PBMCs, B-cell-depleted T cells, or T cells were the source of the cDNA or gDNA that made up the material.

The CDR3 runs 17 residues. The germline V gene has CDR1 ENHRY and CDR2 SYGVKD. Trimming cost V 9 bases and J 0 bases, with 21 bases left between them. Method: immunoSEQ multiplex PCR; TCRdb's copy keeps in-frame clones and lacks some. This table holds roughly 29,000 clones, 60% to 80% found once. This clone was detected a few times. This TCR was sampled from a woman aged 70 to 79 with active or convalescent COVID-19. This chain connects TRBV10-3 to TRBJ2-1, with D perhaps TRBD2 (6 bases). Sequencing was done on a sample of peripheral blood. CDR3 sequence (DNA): TGTGCCATAGCCCCCTCCGGGACTCTAAGCTCCTACAATGAGCAGTTCTTC. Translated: CAIAPSGTLSSYNEQFF.